This T cell receptor (beta chain) originates from a study of T cells after yellow fever vaccination. TCRdb used MiXCR to reprocess the 5' RACE reads, holding one entry per CDR3 protein. Of 300,000 to 450,000 distinct CDR3 sequences detected, roughly 6.1% appear once; the ten largest clones hold roughly 15%. Study-wide points: Post-booster reappearance was seen for most primary-vaccination clones (about 96% CD4, 88% CD8). Weaker, the secondary response had a peak occurring faster, on day 5 versus 15.

This clonotype was detected a few times. Its specificity is not known. The V gene's germline CDR1 is LGHNA and CDR2 YSLEER. Losses at the gene ends were 0 bases for V and 3 bases for J; bases not matched to a gene: 1. This CDR3 is built from 15 residues. Sequencing was performed on PBMCs, taken 5 days after the yellow fever booster vaccination. The sequence was obtained from a man aged 25 to 40 who received the YFV17D yellow fever vaccine. V is TRBV4-3 and J is TRBJ2-7, with 11 bases aligning to TRBD2. CDR3 protein: CASSQETSGIYEQYF. As DNA, the CDR3 is TGCGCCAGCAGCCAAGAGACTAGCGGGATCTACGAGCAGTACTTC.